A single sample gave rise to the 13 T cell receptor beta chains below, sequenced in a study of spatial heterogeneity in lung cancer. Points from the study as a whole: Tumor mutation counts were tracked by expanded intratumoral alpha and beta TCR counts.

Which antigens these TCRs recognize remains unknown. Time point reported: sample taken at primary tumor resection. Each CDR3 protein is one row after TCRdb ran MiXCR on the 5' RACE reads. Here the sample spans 17,000 or so distinct CDR3 sequences, approximately 5.8% being singletons. The sample here was lung tumor tissue, taken at surgery. These receptors all stem from a male donor with early-stage non-small cell lung cancer.

There are many counts of this clonotype. The chain joins TRBV7-9 to TRBJ1-1; 11 nucleotides agree with TRBD1. The CDR3 loop spans 14 amino acids. CDR1 and CDR2 from the germline V gene are SEHNR and FQNEAQ (reference sequence). With 4 bases clipped from V and 7 bases from J, the junction kept 5 bases outside the gene matches. The CDR3 DNA reads as TGTGCCAGCAGCTCCCTGGGACAGGGGGTTGAAGCTTTCTTT. Translating it yields CASSSLGQGVEAFF.

Many counts were recorded for this clonotype. The chain has TRBV27 and TRBJ2-3, with 8 bases aligning to TRBD1. Germline V gives CDR1 MNHEY, CDR2 SMNVEV (reference sequence). V lost 5 bases to trimming and J lost 0 bases; unmatched junction nucleotides: 4. This CDR3 region has 15 residues. The CDR3 sequence: CASSPTGVSTDTQYF. In nucleotides, the CDR3 is TGTGCCAGCAGTCCGACAGGGGTGAGCACAGATACGCAGTATTTT.

By share, this clonotype counts as large. The genes are TRBV28 and TRBJ2-3; 7 bases fit TRBD2. The CDR3 is 17 residues long. Trimming cost V 3 bases and J 2 bases; bases outside gene matches: 11. Germline values: CDR1 MDHEN, CDR2 SYDVKM. CDR3 in amino acids: CASSFTYGLDLTDTQYF. The CDR3 DNA sequence: TGTGCCAGCAGTTTTACCTACGGACTAGACCTCACAGATACGCAGTATTTT. Complete variable domain (other parts from reference TRBV28 and TRBJ2-3): DVKVTQSSRYLVKRTGEKVFLECVQDMDHENMFWYRQDPGLGLRLIYFSYDVKMKEKGDIPEGYSVSREKKERFSLILESASTNQTSMYLCASSFTYGLDLTDTQYFGPGTRLTVL.

Many counts were recorded for this clonotype. The chain recombines TRBV20-1 with TRBJ2-5; 7 bases align to TRBD2. The ends lost 5 bases at V and 0 bases at J; junction bases unmatched: 0. CDR3 size: 12 residues. Germline V lookup: CDR1 DFQATT, CDR2 SNEGSKA (reference sequence). The CDR3 nucleotides are TGCAGTGCTCGGGGGGACCAAGAGACCCAGTACTTC. Its protein is CSARGDQETQYF.

This clonotype is labeled as medium-sized (0.01 to 0.1%). The chain carries TRBV28 and TRBJ2-1, with 11 bases identical to TRBD2. The CDR3 sequence is 16 residues long. In germline, CDR1 is MDHEN, CDR2 SYDVKM. Trimming removed 5 bases from V and 5 bases from J; junction bases left unmatched: 8. CDR3 nucleotide sequence: TGTGCCAGCAGTCCAACCGGGACTAGCGGCAACAATGAGCAGTTCTTC. This sequence encodes CASSPTGTSGNNEQFF.

This clonotype was seen repeatedly, ten times or more. This rearrangement joins TRBV5-1 to TRBJ1-5, with 7 bases lining up with TRBD1. V was clipped by 5 bases and J by 5 bases; unmatched bases: 4. This CDR3 comprises 13 residues. Germline V gene sequence: CDR1 SGHRS, CDR2 YFSETQ. In nucleotides, the CDR3 is TGCGCCAGCAGATGGGACAGAGATCAGCCCCAGCATTTT. Protein sequence: CASRWDRDQPQHF. Full variable domain (outside the CDR3, taken from reference TRBV5-1 and TRBJ1-5): KAGVTQTPRYLIKTRGQQVTLSCSPISGHRSVSWYQQTPGQGLQFLFEYFSETQRNKGNFPGRFSGRQFSNSRSEMNVSTLELGDSALYLCASRWDRDQPQHFGDGTRLSIL.

This clonotype was counted at least ten times. The chain has TRBV6-1 and TRBJ2-1; 12 bases align to TRBD2. The CDR3 has 17 residues. The V and J ends lost 5 bases and 0 bases, in that order; junction bases with no gene match: 5. Germline loops: CDR1 MNHNS, CDR2 SASEGT. CDR3 DNA: TGTGCCAGCAGTAGTCTAGCGGGAGGGACCTCCTACAATGAGCAGTTCTTC. The encoded protein is CASSSLAGGTSYNEQFF.

The V gene is TRBV7-8, the J gene TRBJ1-1, with D unresolved. Germline V gene data show CDR1 as SGHVS and CDR2 as FQNEAQ. The CDR3 covers 13 residues. V lost 3 bases, J lost 0 bases, and 5 bases lay in between. The CDR3 loop is CASSFRLNTEAFF. CDR3 coding DNA: TGTGCCAGCAGCTTCAGACTGAACACTGAAGCTTTCTTT.

This clonotype has at least ten counts. The chain recombines TRBV28 with TRBJ2-5; D ambiguous. The V gene lost 5 bases and the J gene lost 7 bases, with 14 bases spanning the gap. The CDR3 sequence is 13 residues long. CDR1 MDHEN and CDR2 SYDVKM come from the germline V gene. DNA for the CDR3: TGTGCCAGCAGTACCACTCCCCTCCGGACCCAGTACTTC. Residues: CASSTTPLRTQYF.

The table lists this clonotype with many counts. The chain combines TRBV4-1 with TRBJ2-3; tentative D call: TRBD1 (5 bases). Germline CDR1 MGHRA, CDR2 YSYEKL. The CDR3 runs 14 residues. The germline V and J ends were trimmed by 1 base and 6 bases, with 11 bases remaining between them. CDR3 DNA sequence: TGCGCCAGCAGCCAAGTGACAGAAGCGGATACGCAGTATTTT. This gives the protein CASSQVTEADTQYF.

By sample fraction, this clonotype is medium-sized. The chain joins TRBV27 to TRBJ2-7; the D gene could be TRBD1 or TRBD2 (6 bases each). This CDR3 region has 14 residues. In germline, CDR1 is MNHEY, CDR2 SMNVEV (reference sequence). Trimming left V 8 bases short and J 6 bases short, with 20 bases between. CDR3 in amino acids: CASAGGGALLEQYF. DNA for the CDR3: TGTGCCAGCGCTGGAGGGGGAGCCCTACTCGAGCAGTACTTC.

As for this clonotype: Since a much larger clone is just one base distant, this may be a read error. V usage is TRBV7-3 and J usage is TRBJ1-6; no firm D call. The CDR3 has 13 amino acids. CDR1 and CDR2 (germline): SGHTA, FQGTGA. As DNA, the CDR3 is TGTGCCAGCAGCACGTTAAGTAATTCACCCCCCCACTTT. This encodes CASSTLSNSPPHF.

Remarks on this clonotype: Being one base from a much bigger clone, this may be a read error. As the CDR3 is not closed by the conserved phenylalanine or tryptophan, this likely results from a read error. This chain joins TRBV5-1 and TRBJ1-1, with D possibly being TRBD1 (5 bases). Trimming stripped 0 bases from V and 0 bases from J, with 9 bases between. CDR3 length equals 15 residues. Germline V CDR1 and CDR2: SGHRS, YFSETQ. The DNA of the CDR3 is TGCGCCAGCAGCTTGGCTTGGGGCCTGAACACTGAAGCTTTCCTT. Translation: CASSLAWGLNTEAFL.